The source of this TCR beta chain is a study of blood T cells in healthy people across ages. Findings and caveats of the study: It was the long-lived donors that had more naive CD4+ cells and higher diversity than aged donors. When one million T cells were used, diversity estimates were thought to be underestimates.

The V gene lost 6 bases and the J gene lost 9 bases, with 18 bases spanning the gap. Germline V gene data show CDR1 as MGHRA and CDR2 as YSYEKL. The length of the CDR3 is 14 residues. Then a second PCR, running roughly 7 to 11 cycles, was carried out with a sample-barcoded 5' primer and a J-beta primer mix. TCRdb fed the 5' RACE reads into MiXCR, producing one record per CDR3 protein. The sample lists more than 600,000 distinct CDR3 sequences, roughly 25% occurring once. A remark on this clonotype: Its target is unknown.

The same specimen was also included in a second study, on T cells of mothers and their children.

The V and J genes are TRBV4-1 and TRBJ2-1; D is possibly TRBD1 (5 bases). Material: blood. This TCR came from a boy aged 5-17 years in good health. The CDR3 nucleotides read TGCGCCAGCAGAATCGGCCTGATAGGGGTTGAGCAGTTCTTC. This translates into CASRIGLIGVEQFF.